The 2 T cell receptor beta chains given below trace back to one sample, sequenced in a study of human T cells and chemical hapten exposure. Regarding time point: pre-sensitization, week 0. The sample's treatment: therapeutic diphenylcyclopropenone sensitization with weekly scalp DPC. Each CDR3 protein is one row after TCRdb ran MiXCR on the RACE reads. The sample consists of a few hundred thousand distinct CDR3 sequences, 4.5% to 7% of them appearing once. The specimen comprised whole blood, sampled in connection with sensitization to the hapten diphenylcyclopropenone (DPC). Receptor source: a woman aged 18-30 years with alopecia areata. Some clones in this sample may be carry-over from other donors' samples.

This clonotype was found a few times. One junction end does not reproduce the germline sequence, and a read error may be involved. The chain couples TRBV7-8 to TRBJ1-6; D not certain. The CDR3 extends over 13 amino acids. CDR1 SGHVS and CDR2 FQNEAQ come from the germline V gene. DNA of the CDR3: TGTGCCAGCAGCCCTTCCTCTAATTCACCCCTCCACTTT. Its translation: CASSPSSNSPLHF.

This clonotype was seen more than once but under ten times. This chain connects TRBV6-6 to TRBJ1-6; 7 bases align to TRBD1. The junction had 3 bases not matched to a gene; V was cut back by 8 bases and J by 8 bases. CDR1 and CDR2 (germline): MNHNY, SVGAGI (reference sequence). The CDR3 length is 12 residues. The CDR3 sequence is CASGDRYSPLHF. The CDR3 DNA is TGTGCCAGCGGGGACAGATATTCACCCCTCCACTTT.